This entry is about one T cell receptor (beta chain). The data were taken from a study of blood T cell repertoires in COVID-19. Whole-study context: The analysed material was cDNA or gDNA that came from T cells, B-cell-depleted T cells, or PBMCs.

Measured with immunoSEQ multiplex PCR; TCRdb has only the in-frame clones, and not every one. The table lists about 250,000 clones, approximately 88% of them singletons. V was pared by 7 bases and J by 4 bases, with 14 bases between. CDR1 and CDR2 from the germline V gene are SNHLY and FYNNEI. CDR3 length equals 13 residues. The sequenced sample consisted of PBMCs or T cells enriched from blood (not recorded which). The rearrangement links TRBV2 to TRBJ2-7, with D perhaps TRBD1 (6 bases). The receptor was isolated from a woman aged 25 to 39 with acute COVID-19. CDR3: CASNRDKGYEQYF. Written as DNA, the CDR3 is TGTGCCAGCAATCGGGACAAGGGTTACGAGCAGTACTTC.